Listed below are T cell receptor beta chains from one sample, sequenced in a study of blood T cell repertoires in COVID-19. Measured with immunoSEQ multiplex PCR; TCRdb has only the in-frame clones, and not every one. The sample lists some 150,000 clones, 86% occurring once. The sequencing input was peripheral blood. These receptors were taken from a man aged 65 to 79 with acute or convalescent COVID-19. CDR3s include the opening cysteine and the closing phenylalanine or tryptophan. D genes are given only for firm matches. Not every row has a clone size; where given, it reads once, few, many or a size class.

D	size	V	J	DNA	CDR3
TRBD2	.	TRBV6-1	TRBJ2-1	TGTGCCAGCAGTGAGGCTCTGGCTAGCGGGAGTCATGAGCAGTTCTTC	CASSEALASGSHEQFF
TRBD1	once	TRBV27	TRBJ1-2	TGTGCCAGCATACCCCTGACCGGGACAGGAAGGTCTGGCTACACCTTC	CASIPLTGTGRSGYTF
TRBD2	.	TRBV29-1	TRBJ2-2	TGCAGCGTTAGGGGAGGGAGGGGTCCCGGGGAGCTGTTTTTT	CSVRGGRGPGELFF
.	.	TRBV5-1	TRBJ2-5	TGCGCCAGCAGCTTGGGCAAGCAAAAGACCCAGTACTTC	CASSLGKQKTQYF
.	.	TRBV5-5	TRBJ1-5	TGTGCCAGCAGCTTGGTTTGGCCTAATCAGCCCCAGCATTTT	CASSLVWPNQPQHF
TRBD1	.	TRBV7-9	TRBJ2-3	TGTGCCACAGGGACAGGGAAGGATACGCAGTATTTT	CATGTGKDTQYF
.	.	TRBV28	TRBJ2-7	TGTGCCAGCAGTTCAGGACAGAGCTACGAGCAGTACTTC	CASSSGQSYEQYF
.	.	TRBV5-1	TRBJ2-3	TGCGCCAGCAGCTTGGGTACGCGGTCCCCAGATACGCAGTATTTT	CASSLGTRSPDTQYF
TRBD1	.	TRBV28	TRBJ2-7	TGTGCCAGCAGTTTGGAATTGGACAGGGCCTACGAGCAGTACTTC	CASSLELDRAYEQYF
.	once	TRBV29-1	TRBJ2-7	TGCAGCGTCGACGAGAAAGGGGTGGGGAATCACGAGCAGTACTTC	CSVDEKGVGNHEQYF
.	once	TRBV28	TRBJ1-2	TGTGCCAGCAGTTTAGGTCAGGCGGGAGGCTACACCTTC	CASSLGQAGGYTF
TRBD2	.	TRBV5-1	TRBJ2-2	TGCGCCAGCAGCTTACGGACTAGCGGAACCGGGGAGCTGTTTTTT	CASSLRTSGTGELFF
TRBD1	.	TRBV15	TRBJ2-7	TGTGCCACCAGCAGAGATCCAGGACAGGGGGCCGAGCAGTACTTC	CATSRDPGQGAEQYF
.	.	TRBV28	TRBJ1-4	TGTGCCAGCAGAGCGAAGGAAAAACTGTTTTTT	CASRAKEKLFF
TRBD2	once	TRBV28	TRBJ2-7	TGTGCCAGCAGTTTATGGGGCGGGCTAGCGGTTTATAGCGAGCAGTACTTC	CASSLWGGLAVYSEQYF
.	.	TRBV28	TRBJ1-5	TGTGCCAGTGGACAGCTCGGTCAGCCCCAGCATTTT	CASGQLGQPQHF
.	.	TRBV4-2	TRBJ1-1	TGTGCCAGCAGCCAAGTAGGGGCCACTGAAGCTTTCTTT	CASSQVGATEAFF
.	.	TRBV4-2	TRBJ2-3	TGTGCCAGCAGCCAAGAGGGCAGGAAGGGCACAGATACGCAGTATTTT	CASSQEGRKGTDTQYF
TRBD2	.	TRBV5-6	TRBJ2-1	TGTGCCAGCAGGAAACTAGCGGGAGTGGACAATGAGCAGTTCTTC	CASRKLAGVDNEQFF
TRBD1	few	TRBV18	TRBJ1-6	TGTGCCAGCTCACAGGACAGGGTTAATTCACCCCTCCACTTT	CASSQDRVNSPLHF
TRBD1	.	TRBV6-5	TRBJ1-6	TGTGCCAGCAATAAGGACAGGGAGGATTCACCCCTCCACTTT	CASNKDREDSPLHF
TRBD1	once	TRBV18	TRBJ1-1	TGTGCCAGCTCACCCGCAACAGGGGGGGAGGCTTTCTTT	CASSPATGGEAFF
TRBD2	.	TRBV11-2	TRBJ2-1	TGTGCCAGCAGCTTAGCGGGAGGAACTGAGCAGTTCTTC	CASSLAGGTEQFF
TRBD1	.	TRBV12-5	TRBJ1-2	TGTGCTAGTGGCAATGGGACAGGGACGGGCTACACCTTC	CASGNGTGTGYTF
TRBD1	.	TRBV7-2	TRBJ1-1	TGTGCCAGCAGCCAGAGGACAGGGGGCCTCGGAGCTTTCTTT	CASSQRTGGLGAFF
TRBD1	.	TRBV24-1	TRBJ2-1	TGTGCCACCAGGGGACAGGGAGGGTACAATGAGCAGTTCTTC	CATRGQGGYNEQFF
.	.	TRBV9	TRBJ2-7	TGTGCCAGCAGCGTAGCCGAATGGGGCGGCTACGAGCAGTACTTC	CASSVAEWGGYEQYF